Each of the 29 T cell receptor beta chains below was sequenced from the same sample in a study of technical replicates of blood from several donors (dated by TCRdb to 2016 to 2017). The receptor library was made with the immunoSEQ multiplex PCR assay. The source is immuneACCESS, and TCRdb retained only in-frame sequences with V and J called. Part of the clones is not carried over; for the studies checked, unresolved V genes explain less than half of this, and the remainder is unexplained. A total of around 29,000 clones appear in this sample, approximately 90% of them only once. About 4% of the sample belongs to the ten largest clones. Sequencing was carried out using PBMCs. The receptors were sampled from a human donor in good health. Some clones in this sample may be carry-over from other donors' samples.

This clone was seen only once. The chain links TRBV5-1 to TRBJ2-2; the match to TRBD2 covers 12 bases. Germline V lookup: CDR1 SGHRS, CDR2 YFSETQ. CDR3 length: 15 amino acids. V shed 4 bases, J shed 10 bases, and the junction held 8 bases outside the gene matches. The CDR3 bases are TGCGCCAGCAGCCCGCTAGCGGGAGGGCAGGAGGAGCTGTTTTTT. Translated: CASSPLAGGQEELFF.

The J gene is TRBJ1-5, the V gene TRBV6-6; 10 bases match TRBD1. V lost 5 bases, J lost 6 bases, and 10 bases stayed unmatched. Germline V CDR1 and CDR2: MNHNY, SVGAGI (reference sequence). CDR3 length equals 16 residues. For the CDR3, the DNA is TGTGCCAGCAGTCCCCAGGACAGGGGGGTTTTTCAGCCCCAGCATTTT. Translating gives CASSPQDRGVFQPQHF.

V usage is TRBV7-2 and J usage is TRBJ1-1, with D possibly matching TRBD1 (6 bases). The CDR3 consists of 14 residues. Germline CDR1 reads SGHTA; CDR2 reads FQGNSA. Trimming cost V 1 base and J 6 bases, with 12 bases left between them. The CDR3 loop reads CASSLVGGSAEAFF. The CDR3 DNA sequence: TGTGCCAGCAGCTTAGTAGGGGGTAGCGCTGAAGCTTTCTTT.

The V gene is TRBV9, the J gene TRBJ2-3, with unresolved D. The CDR3 totals 11 residues. The V end was cut by 3 bases, the J end by 5 bases, with 4 bases between. Germline CDR1 is SGDLS and CDR2 is YYNGEE. The CDR3 nucleotides read TGTGCCAGCAGCGCAAAAGATACGCAGTATTTT. It encodes CASSAKDTQYF.

This chain joins TRBV4-1 and TRBJ1-5; 9 positions match TRBD1. The germline gives CDR1 MGHRA, CDR2 YSYEKL. The CDR3 is 15 residues long. V dropped 5 bases and J dropped 6; count of bases not matched to a gene: 8. This CDR3 is CASSGRGQGGQPQHF. The CDR3 DNA sequence: TGCGCCAGCAGCGGAAGGGGACAGGGTGGTCAGCCCCAGCATTTT.

V and J are TRBV11-1 and TRBJ2-7; D is unclear. Germline loops: CDR1 SGHAT, CDR2 FQDESV (reference sequence). With 1 base removed from V and 6 bases from J, the gap between germline ends came to 10 bases. This CDR3 is 13 amino acids long. CDR3 sequence: CASSLEASGEQYF. Here the CDR3 DNA reads TGTGCCAGCAGCTTAGAGGCTTCGGGCGAGCAGTACTTC.

This clone came up once. The gene calls are TRBV7-7 and TRBJ1-2, with 8 bases fitting TRBD1. The CDR3 is 20 residues long. The germline gives CDR1 SSHAT, CDR2 FNYEAQ (reference sequence). J was trimmed by 0 bases and V by 1 base; bases with no gene match: 16. The CDR3 loop reads CASSLEIGQGRGISNYGYTF. DNA of the CDR3: TGTGCCAGCAGCTTAGAGATAGGACAGGGAAGGGGTATATCTAACTATGGCTACACCTTC.

The chain employs TRBV5-1 and TRBJ1-1, with TRBD1 matching 8 bases. This CDR3 spans 16 amino acids. Losses at the gene ends were 4 bases for V and 5 bases for J; bases not matched to a gene: 13. From germline, CDR1 is SGHRS and CDR2 YFSETQ. The CDR3 is CASSKEDRVGGTEAFF. The DNA for the CDR3 is TGCGCCAGCAGCAAGGAGGACAGGGTAGGTGGGACTGAAGCTTTCTTT.

V and J are TRBV19 and TRBJ1-5, with 10 bases matching TRBD1. This CDR3 contains 16 residues. With V trimmed by 9 bases and J by 1 base, 9 bases remained unmatched. Germline assignment: CDR1 LNHDA and CDR2 SQIVND (reference sequence). This CDR3 is CASGTGEVWSNQPQHF. In DNA form, the CDR3 reads TGTGCCAGCGGGACAGGGGAGGTTTGGAGCAATCAGCCCCAGCATTTT.

The V call is TRBV13, the J call TRBJ2-2; the D gene is possibly TRBD2 (6 bases). V was cut by 1 base and J by 1 base, with 10 bases left in between. Germline CDR1 is PRHDT and CDR2 is FYEKMQ (reference sequence). The CDR3 has 16 amino acids. In nucleotides, the CDR3 is TGTGCCAGCAGCTTAGTCGGGAGTGTGAACACCGGGGAGCTGTTTTTT. Translation: CASSLVGSVNTGELFF.

The genes are TRBV5-6 and TRBJ1-1; D is unresolved. V lost 2 bases, J lost 1 base, and 6 bases lay in between. CDR1 is SGHDT and CDR2 is YYEEEE in the germline V gene. This CDR3 has 13 amino acids. The CDR3 DNA reads TGTGCCAGCAGCTTTCGTCGGAACACTGAAGCTTTCTTT. Residues: CASSFRRNTEAFF.

The J gene is TRBJ1-6, the V gene TRBV28; 8 bases line up with TRBD1. The germline CDR1 and CDR2 sequences are MDHEN and SYDVKM. CDR3 size: 12 residues. V lost 9 bases, J lost 7 bases, and 2 bases stayed unmatched. The CDR3 DNA sequence: TGTGCCAGTACAGGGGGGAATTCACCCCTCCACTTT. This encodes CASTGGNSPLHF.

The chain has TRBV4-3 and TRBJ2-1; D gene uncertain. CDR3 length: 15 amino acids. Germline V gene sequence: CDR1 LGHNA, CDR2 YSLEER. Trimming shortened V by 0 bases and J by 5 bases, and 11 bases separated the two germline ends. The CDR3 loop reads CASSQDSLVDNEQFF. CDR3 nucleotides: TGCGCCAGCAGCCAAGACTCCCTAGTTGACAATGAGCAGTTCTTC.

The CDR3 sequence: CASRPGTANYGYTF. For the CDR3, the DNA is TGTGCCAGCAGACCCGGGACAGCTAACTATGGCTACACCTTC. The rearrangement uses TRBV5-5 and TRBJ1-2; TRBD1 matches at 7 bases. The trim removed 5 bases at V and 0 bases at J, leaving 4 bases unmatched. There are 14 residues in the CDR3. Germline CDR1 is SGHKS and CDR2 is YYEKEE (reference sequence).

This chain connects TRBV4-1 to TRBJ2-2; TRBD1 might be the D (5 bases). The V end lost 4 bases, the J end lost 2 bases, and 8 bases lay between the germline ends. CDR3 length: 14 residues. Germline V gene sequence: CDR1 MGHRA, CDR2 YSYEKL. CDR3 nucleotide sequence: TGCGCCAGCAGCCGCGACAGTAACACCGGGGAGCTGTTTTTT. This translates into CASSRDSNTGELFF.

This chain joins TRBV6-5 and TRBJ1-2, with a possible D match to TRBD1 (5 bases). The CDR3 runs to 16 residues. V dropped 4 bases and J dropped 1 base, with 16 bases sitting between them. CDR1 is MNHEY and CDR2 is SVGAGI in the germline V gene. CDR3: CASSSLGGVLNYGYTF. CDR3 in DNA: TGTGCCAGCAGTTCACTTGGAGGGGTCCTTAACTATGGCTACACCTTC.

V and J are TRBV30 and TRBJ1-2; D not resolved. There are 12 residues in the CDR3. Trimming stripped 3 bases from V and 4 bases from J, with 9 bases between. CDR1 and CDR2 (germline): GTSNPN, SVGIG (reference sequence). The CDR3 region has the DNA TGTGCCTGGAGCGGCCCGGGCTATGGCTACACCTTC. Its translation is CAWSGPGYGYTF.

The chain recombines TRBV4-3 with TRBJ2-7; D not resolved. This CDR3 is 13 amino acids long. Germline CDR1 LGHNA, CDR2 YSLEER. The ends were cut back, 3 bases at V and 3 bases at J, with 9 bases in the middle. The CDR3 region is CASSQVIGYEQYF. In DNA, the CDR3 is TGCGCCAGCAGCCAGGTCATCGGCTACGAGCAGTACTTC.

In this sample, this clone turned up a few times. The gene calls are TRBV2 and TRBJ2-7; 10 nucleotides line up with TRBD2. The ends lost 6 bases at V and 4 bases at J; junction bases unmatched: 6. CDR3 length: 14 amino acids. Germline lookup yields CDR1 SNHLY and CDR2 FYNNEI. The CDR3 sequence is CASRESSGSYEQYF. DNA for the CDR3: TGTGCCAGCAGAGAATCTAGCGGGAGTTACGAGCAGTACTTC.

The chain employs TRBV6-1 and TRBJ1-2; TRBD1 agrees at 8 bases. CDR3 size: 16 residues. V lost 2 bases to trimming and J lost 5 bases; unmatched junction nucleotides: 10. CDR1 is MNHNS and CDR2 is SASEGT in the germline V gene. This chain's CDR3 is CASSERTGPRGYGYTF. For the CDR3, the DNA is TGTGCCAGCAGTGAACGGACAGGGCCAAGGGGATATGGCTACACCTTC.

The chain couples TRBV7-7 to TRBJ1-2, with D possibly TRBD1 on 6 matching bases. The CDR3 is made up of 13 amino acids. The germline V gene encodes CDR1 SSHAT and CDR2 FNYEAQ (reference sequence). Trimming shortened V by 5 bases and J by 5 bases, and 12 bases separated the two germline ends. The DNA for the CDR3 is TGTGCCAGCAGCCCGGGAAGGGGGTATGGCTACACCTTC. Translation gives CASSPGRGYGYTF.

The chain recombines TRBV18 with TRBJ1-6; 8 positions match TRBD1. Germline V gene sequence: CDR1 KGHSH, CDR2 LQKENI. The CDR3 loop spans 15 amino acids. V shed 6 bases, J shed 8 bases, and the junction held 9 bases outside the gene matches. CDR3 nucleotides: TGTGCCAGCTCCCCCGGACAGGGACGGCATTCACCCCTCCACTTT. Its protein product is CASSPGQGRHSPLHF.

J is TRBJ2-3 and V is TRBV7-6; D ambiguous. The CDR3 loop spans 13 amino acids. Germline assignment: CDR1 SGHVS and CDR2 FNYEAQ. V lost 4 bases, J lost 5 bases, and 10 bases lay in between. The CDR3 sequence: CASSSNLVDTQYF. The CDR3 DNA follows: TGTGCCAGCAGCTCCAACCTAGTAGATACGCAGTATTTT.

The chain couples TRBV18 to TRBJ2-7; 10 bases map to TRBD1. After removal of 3 bases from V and 2 bases from J, the junction contained 4 bases not matched to a gene. Per germline, CDR1 KGHSH and CDR2 LQKENI. The CDR3 consists of 15 residues. CDR3 region: CASSPRDRGAYEQYF. In nucleotides, the CDR3 is TGTGCCAGCTCACCTCGGGACAGGGGAGCCTACGAGCAGTACTTC. Drawing the rest from reference TRBV18 and TRBJ2-7, the complete variable domain is NAGVMQNPRHLVRRRGQEARLRCSPMKGHSHVYWYRQLPEEGLKFMVYLQKENIIDESGMPKERFSAEFPKEGPSILRIQQVVRGDSAAYFCASSPRDRGAYEQYFGPGTRLTVT.

On this clone: The junction departs from germline at one end; a sequencing error may be responsible. The chain links TRBV18 to TRBJ2-7, with D unresolved. The CDR3 extends over 13 amino acids. Looked up from germline, CDR1 is KGHSH and CDR2 is LQKENI. The chain's CDR3 is CASSSPADYEQYF. The CDR3 nucleotides are TGTGCCAGCTCATCACCGGCAGACTACGAGCAGTACTTC.

V usage is TRBV30 and J usage is TRBJ2-1; 11 nucleotides match TRBD2. CDR3 length: 15 residues. Per the germline V gene, CDR1 is GTSNPN and CDR2 is SVGIG (reference sequence). V shed 6 bases and J 4 bases; nucleotides not matched to a gene: 8. The CDR3 DNA is TGTGCCTGCCAATCCGGGACTAGCGGTTACAATGAGCAGTTCTTC. This encodes CACQSGTSGYNEQFF.

The rearrangement links TRBV7-6 to TRBJ2-5; 9 bases fit TRBD2. Germline V lookup: CDR1 SGHVS, CDR2 FNYEAQ. V lost 5 bases, J lost 3 bases, and 4 bases stayed unmatched. There are 14 residues in the CDR3. In nucleotides, the CDR3 is TGTGCCAGCAGCCAAAGGACTAGCGAAGAGACCCAGTACTTC. Its protein is CASSQRTSEETQYF.

This chain connects TRBV7-2 to TRBJ2-7; 12 nucleotides match TRBD2. Germline V gene lookup returns CDR1 SGHTA and CDR2 FQGNSA. The CDR3 has 18 residues. The trim removed 0 bases at V and 2 bases at J, leaving 8 bases unmatched. CDR3 sequence: CASSLARWTSGTTYEQYF. The CDR3 nucleotides are TGTGCCAGCAGCTTAGCGAGGTGGACTAGCGGGACAACCTACGAGCAGTACTTC.

The J gene is TRBJ2-3, the V gene TRBV11-2; 11 bases fit TRBD2. CDR1 and CDR2 from the germline V gene are SGHAT and FQNNGV. After removal of 5 bases from V and 2 bases from J, the junction contained 6 bases not matched to a gene. The CDR3 totals 16 residues. CDR3 residues: CASSQLAGGYTDTQYF. CDR3 bases: TGTGCCAGCAGCCAGTTAGCGGGAGGGTACACAGATACGCAGTATTTT.